The source of this TCR beta chain is a study of memory CD4+ T cells and cytomegalovirus serostatus. General study results and limits: About 40% of the roughly 160 known CMV-associated TCRbeta sequences appeared in CD4+ memory.

Measured with immunoSEQ multiplex PCR; TCRdb has only the in-frame clones, and not every one. The sample includes around 26,000 clones, 75% to 85% of them seen just once. Single viable CD3+CD4+CD8-CD45RO+ cells were sorted as the memory CD4+ T cells. Serostatus was set by detecting CMV pp150, pp28, p38, p52 IgG. Worth noting for this clone: The antigen remains unidentified.

The source is an adult in good health and CMV-seronegative. The specimen was memory CD4+ T cells from blood.

CDR3 DNA sequence: TGTGCCAGCAGCTTAAGGACAGGGGAGAATGAAGCTTTCTTT. The encoded protein is CASSLRTGENEAFF. The J gene is TRBJ1-1, the V gene TRBV7-2, with 9 positions matching TRBD1. The CDR3 is made up of 14 amino acids. V was pared by 2 bases and J by 7 bases, with 5 bases of the junction left unmatched. Per germline, CDR1 SGHTA and CDR2 FQGNSA.